Listed below are T cell receptor beta chains from one sample, sequenced in a study of T-cell memory formation after mild COVID-19. TCRdb re-analysed the 5' RACE reads in MiXCR, keeping a single row per CDR3 protein. The data show 470,000 or so distinct CDR3 sequences, roughly 18% seen once. Sample: PBMCs or a T cell subset sorted from them (not recorded which). The receptors were gathered from an adult woman who had mild COVID-19 (a few samples of this study predate the infection). Cell type and time point are not known. Each CDR3 is given with its conserved first and last residue. A D gene is named only where the DNA matches it firmly. Clone size appears in some rows only: once, few, many, or a class for an expanded clone.

>NA|TRBV5-1|TRBD2|TRBJ2-1
TGCGCCAGCAGCTTGGTATCAAGCGGGGGGGCCGGTGAGCAGTTCTTC
CASSLVSSGGAGEQFF
>many|TRBV5-1|NA|TRBJ2-2
TGCGCCAGCAGCTCGGTGTTGACCGGGGAGCTGTTTTTT
CASSSVLTGELFF
>NA|TRBV19|NA|TRBJ2-2
TGTGCCAGTAGACGGGACACCAACACCGGGGAGCTGTTTTTT
CASRRDTNTGELFF
>NA|TRBV12-3/TRBV12-4|NA|TRBJ1-1
TGTGCCAGCAGTTGGCGGGGTCACACTGAAGCTTTCTTT
CASSWRGHTEAFF
>NA|TRBV5-1|TRBD1|TRBJ2-7
TGCGCCAGCAGCTTGCTGGGACAGGGGGCCCACGAGCAGTACTTC
CASSLLGQGAHEQYF
>many|TRBV30|NA|TRBJ2-1
TGTGCCTGGAGTGTAGGCGGTGAGCAGTTCTTC
CAWSVGGEQFF
>few|TRBV7-9|NA|TRBJ2-3
TGTGCCAGCAGCCAAGGGTGGGCGGGGGCCTTGCTGTATTTT
CASSQGWAGALLYF
>NA|TRBV25-1|NA|TRBJ2-1
TGTGCCAGCAGCCCCTTCGGGGTACTATTATACAATGAGCAGTTCTTC
CASSPFGVLLYNEQFF
>NA|TRBV12-3/TRBV12-4|TRBD1|TRBJ1-6
TGTGCCATACGGACAGGGGATTCCTATAATTCACCCCTCCACTTT
CAIRTGDSYNSPLHF
>once|TRBV20-1|NA|TRBJ1-6
TGCAGTGCCTTTACAACTTTCTCCTATAATTCACCCCTCCACTTT
CSAFTTFSYNSPLHF
>NA|TRBV18|TRBD2|TRBJ2-7
TGTGCCAGCTCAGCGGGCGGGGGAGACTACGAGCAGTACTTC
CASSAGGGDYEQYF
>NA|TRBV3-1|TRBD2|TRBJ2-7
TGTGCCAGCAGCCAGGAGACTAGCGGGAGGGTATCCTACGAGCAGTACTTC
CASSQETSGRVSYEQYF
>few|TRBV4-3|TRBD1|TRBJ2-2
TGCGCCAGCAGCCAAGATAGGGGGACAGGGCGATCCGGGGAGCTGTTTTTT
CASSQDRGTGRSGELFF
>NA|TRBV7-9|NA|TRBJ2-3
TGTGCCAGCAGCACTACAGGGGGGGCGACAGATACGCAGTATTTT
CASSTTGGATDTQYF
>NA|TRBV20-1|NA|TRBJ2-5
TGCAGTGCTAGAGATGTAGCAAGGGGGGAGACCCAGTACTTC
CSARDVARGETQYF
>NA|TRBV5-1|NA|TRBJ2-7
TGCGCCAGCAGCTTGGGGCAGGGCGGCGACGAGCAGTACTTC
CASSLGQGGDEQYF
>many|TRBV19|NA|TRBJ2-4
TGTGCCAGTAGTACACGCACGGGACAATCTGACTTC
CASSTRTGQSDF
>NA|TRBV5-1|TRBD1|TRBJ1-1
TGCGCCAGCAGCTTTGCAACAGGGGTTACCACTGAAGCTTTCTTT
CASSFATGVTTEAFF
>NA|TRBV19|NA|TRBJ1-1
TGTGCCAGTAGTACCGGACAGTGGTTGGACACTGAAGCTTTCTTT
CASSTGQWLDTEAFF
>few|TRBV10-3|NA|TRBJ1-1
TGTGCCATCCAAGGGCAGTTGAACACTGAAGCTTTCTTT
CAIQGQLNTEAFF
>NA|TRBV23-1|NA|TRBJ2-1
TGCGCCAGCAGTCACGGGTGCCAGGTCGTACTCTCCTACAATGAGCAGTTCTTC
CASSHGCQVVLSYNEQFF
>few|TRBV7-2|TRBD1|TRBJ1-5
TGTGCCAGCAGCTTATCGATTGGGACAGCTAATCAGCCCCAGCATTTT
CASSLSIGTANQPQHF
>few|TRBV25-1|NA|TRBJ2-3
TGTGCCAGCAGTATAAGCGGCCACACAGATACGCAGTATTTT
CASSISGHTDTQYF
>NA|TRBV15|NA|TRBJ2-5
TGTGCCACCAGCAGAGGGATACAGGGCTCGACTGGGGCAGAGACCCAGTACTTC
CATSRGIQGSTGAETQYF
>NA|TRBV4-1|NA|TRBJ1-1
TGCGCCAGCAGCCCCGGCCCCGGACTCCTCGCTGAAGCTTTCTTT
CASSPGPGLLAEAFF
>NA|TRBV20-1|TRBD1|TRBJ1-2
TGCAGTGCTAGAGTTCTTCGACAGGGGCAAGGTGGCTACACCTTC
CSARVLRQGQGGYTF
>few|TRBV25-1|NA|TRBJ2-7
TGTGCCAGCAGTGGTCGTAAGGCCCTCTACGAGCAGTACTTC
CASSGRKALYEQYF
>NA|TRBV11-3|TRBD2|TRBJ2-5
TGTGCCAGCAGTTTAGCACGGGGGGATGAGACCCAGTACTTC
CASSLARGDETQYF
>few|TRBV15|NA|TRBJ2-4
TGTGCCACCAGAGATAGACCGGACAAAAACATTCAGTACTTC
CATRDRPDKNIQYF
>NA|TRBV18|TRBD2|TRBJ2-5
TGTGCCAGCTCACCTTTAGACACCCGGACTAGCGAAGGGACCCAGTACTTC
CASSPLDTRTSEGTQYF
>NA|TRBV29-1|TRBD2|TRBJ2-1
TGCAGCGTTGAACTAGCGGGGGTGTACAATGAGCAGTTATTC
CSVELAGVYNEQLF
>NA|TRBV6-1|TRBD2|TRBJ2-1
TGTGCCAGCAGTGAAAGGTCGGGGGGGGTGTCAATTGAGCAGTTCTTC
CASSERSGGVSIEQFF
>NA|TRBV5-1|TRBD2|TRBJ2-3
TGCGCCAGCAGCTTGACACTAGCGGGGGGATTGGATACGCAGTATTTT
CASSLTLAGGLDTQYF
>NA|TRBV20-1|TRBD1|TRBJ1-1
TGCAGTGCTAGATCTTCGGACAGGGGCGTGACTGAAGCTTTCTTT
CSARSSDRGVTEAFF
>few|TRBV3-1|NA|TRBJ1-1
TGTGCCAGCAGCCAGGGGGGACACACTGAAGCTTTCTTT
CASSQGGHTEAFF
>NA|TRBV24-1|NA|TRBJ1-5
TGTGCCACCAGTGATTTGGGAAATCAGCCCCAGCATTTT
CATSDLGNQPQHF
>NA|TRBV10-3|NA|TRBJ1-1
TGTGCCATCAGTGGACAGCCGAACACTGAAGCTTTCTTT
CAISGQPNTEAFF
>NA|TRBV27|NA|TRBJ2-7
TGTGCCAGCAAGGCTGGATCGGCCTACGAGCAGTACTTC
CASKAGSAYEQYF
>NA|TRBV7-6|NA|TRBJ2-7
TGTGCCAGCAGCTTATCGTGGACCGGCTACGAGCAGTACTTC
CASSLSWTGYEQYF
>NA|TRBV2|NA|TRBJ1-5
TGTGCCAGCAGGGGGGACGGTAAGAACCATCAGCCCCAGCATTTT
CASRGDGKNHQPQHF
>many|TRBV5-1|NA|TRBJ1-2
TGCGCCAGCAGCCCCGGGACGGAATATGGCTACACCTTC
CASSPGTEYGYTF
>few|TRBV29-1|NA|TRBJ1-2
TGCAGCGTTGAAGGAGAAGGGGCGGGCTATGGCTACACCTTC
CSVEGEGAGYGYTF
>NA|TRBV5-1|TRBD2|TRBJ2-3
TGCGCCAGCAGCTTGGAGACTAGCGGGGGGATCTCAGATACGCAGTATTTT
CASSLETSGGISDTQYF
>few|TRBV19|NA|TRBJ1-2
TGTGCCACATCTGACAGCCCCTCAGCTTATGGCTACACCTTC
CATSDSPSAYGYTF
>NA|TRBV20-1|NA|TRBJ2-1
TGCAGTGCTAGATCTCCGGACTGGAATGAGCAGTTCTTC
CSARSPDWNEQFF
>NA|TRBV29-1|NA|TRBJ2-7
TGCAGCGTTGCGGGCGGGATCTCCTACGAGCAGTACTTC
CSVAGGISYEQYF
>few|TRBV18|TRBD1|TRBJ1-5
TGTGCCAGCTCACCAACAGGGGATAGCAATCAGCCCCAGCATTTT
CASSPTGDSNQPQHF
>NA|TRBV6-5|NA|TRBJ1-6
TGTGCCAGCAGTTACACCGGACAGAGCTCCTATAATTCACCCCTCCACTTT
CASSYTGQSSYNSPLHF
>NA|TRBV14|TRBD1|TRBJ2-3
TGTGCCAGCAGCCAACGGGACAGGGCTGCCGATACGCAGTATTTT
CASSQRDRAADTQYF
>NA|TRBV12-3/TRBV12-4|NA|TRBJ1-1
TGTGCCAGCAGAGGGCCAAACACTGAAGCTTTCTTT
CASRGPNTEAFF
>NA|TRBV15|NA|TRBJ1-5
TGTGCCACCAGCAGGGAAGGGAGTCAGCCCCAGCATTTT
CATSREGSQPQHF
>many|TRBV29-1|TRBD1|TRBJ1-1
TGCAGCGTTGGCCAGGGACAGGGGCCCACTGAAGCTTTCTTT
CSVGQGQGPTEAFF
>NA|TRBV18|NA|TRBJ2-3
TGTGCCAGCTCACCCTCGGGGGTAGATACGCAGTATTTT
CASSPSGVDTQYF